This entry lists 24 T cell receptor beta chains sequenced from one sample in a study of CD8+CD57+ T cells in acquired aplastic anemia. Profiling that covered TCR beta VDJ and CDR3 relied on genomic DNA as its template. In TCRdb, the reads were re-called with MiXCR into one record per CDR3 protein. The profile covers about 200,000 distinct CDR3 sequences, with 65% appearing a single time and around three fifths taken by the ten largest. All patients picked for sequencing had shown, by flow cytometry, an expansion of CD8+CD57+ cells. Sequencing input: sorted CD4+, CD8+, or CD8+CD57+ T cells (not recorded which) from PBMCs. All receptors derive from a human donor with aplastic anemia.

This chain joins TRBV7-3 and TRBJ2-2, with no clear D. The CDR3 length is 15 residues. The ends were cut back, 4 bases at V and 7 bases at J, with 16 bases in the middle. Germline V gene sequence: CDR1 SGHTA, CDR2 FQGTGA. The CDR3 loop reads CASSSLVPYSGELFF. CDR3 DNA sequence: TGTGCCAGCAGCTCCCTGGTCCCCTATAGCGGGGAGCTGTTTTTT.

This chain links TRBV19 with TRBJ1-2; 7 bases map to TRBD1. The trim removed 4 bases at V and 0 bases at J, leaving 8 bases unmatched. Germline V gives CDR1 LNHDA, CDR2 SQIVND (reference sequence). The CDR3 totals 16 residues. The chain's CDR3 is CASSTRTGAANYGYTF. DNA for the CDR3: TGTGCCAGTAGTACTAGGACAGGAGCCGCTAACTATGGCTACACCTTC.

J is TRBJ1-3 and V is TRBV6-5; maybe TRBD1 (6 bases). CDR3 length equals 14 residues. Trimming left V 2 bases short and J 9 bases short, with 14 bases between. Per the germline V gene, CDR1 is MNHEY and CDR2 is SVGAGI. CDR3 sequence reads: CASSYEWRDTTIYF. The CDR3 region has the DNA TGTGCCAGCAGTTACGAGTGGCGGGACACCACCATATATTTT.

The CDR3 is CASSIEGGGTEAFF. CDR3 DNA sequence: TGTGCCAGTAGTATAGAGGGGGGGGGCACTGAAGCTTTCTTT. This sequence joins TRBV19 and TRBJ1-1, with a tentative D call TRBD1 (5 bases). The germline V gene encodes CDR1 LNHDA and CDR2 SQIVND (reference sequence). The V end lost 0 bases, the J end lost 4 bases, and 9 bases lay between the germline ends. CDR3 length: 14 residues.

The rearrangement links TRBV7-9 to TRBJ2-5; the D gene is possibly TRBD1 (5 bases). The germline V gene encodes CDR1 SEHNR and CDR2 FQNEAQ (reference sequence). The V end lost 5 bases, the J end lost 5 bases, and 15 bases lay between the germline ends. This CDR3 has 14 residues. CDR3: CASSPRQSGETQYF. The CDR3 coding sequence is TGTGCCAGCAGCCCGAGACAGTCCGGGGAGACCCAGTACTTC.

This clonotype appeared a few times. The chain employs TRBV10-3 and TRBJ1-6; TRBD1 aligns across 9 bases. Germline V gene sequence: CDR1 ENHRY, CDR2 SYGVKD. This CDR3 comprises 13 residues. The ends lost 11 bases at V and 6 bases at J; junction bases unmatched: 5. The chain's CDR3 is CAVQGASNSPLHF. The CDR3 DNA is TGTGCCGTACAGGGGGCGTCTAATTCACCCCTCCACTTT.

The CDR3 nucleotides are TGCAGCGTCAAAGAGGACAGAGAAGCTTTCTTT. This gives the protein CSVKEDREAFF. The V gene is TRBV29-1, the J gene TRBJ1-1; D might be TRBD1 (6 bases). The CDR3 covers 11 residues. The V gene's germline CDR1 is SQVTM and CDR2 ANQGSEA. The V end was cut by 6 bases, the J end by 8 bases, with 13 bases between.

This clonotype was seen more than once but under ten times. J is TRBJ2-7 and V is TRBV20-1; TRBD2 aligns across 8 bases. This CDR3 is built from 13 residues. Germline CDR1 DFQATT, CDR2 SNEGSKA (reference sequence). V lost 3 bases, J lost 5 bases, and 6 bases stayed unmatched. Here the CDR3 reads CSASFSGVNEQYF. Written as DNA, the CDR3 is TGCAGTGCTAGCTTTAGCGGGGTCAACGAGCAGTACTTC.

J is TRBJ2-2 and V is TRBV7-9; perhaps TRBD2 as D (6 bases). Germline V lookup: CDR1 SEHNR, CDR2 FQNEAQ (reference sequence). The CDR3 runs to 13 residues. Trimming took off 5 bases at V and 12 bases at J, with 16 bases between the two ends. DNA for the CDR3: TGTGCCAGCAGCGCTACGGGACTCCTGAAGCTGTTTTTT. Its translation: CASSATGLLKLFF.

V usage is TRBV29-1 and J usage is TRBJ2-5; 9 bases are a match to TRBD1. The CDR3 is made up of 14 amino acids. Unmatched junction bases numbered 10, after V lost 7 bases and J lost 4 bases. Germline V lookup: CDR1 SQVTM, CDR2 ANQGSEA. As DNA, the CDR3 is TGCAGCGGCACTCGGGGGACAGGGAGAGAGACCCAGTACTTC. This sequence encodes CSGTRGTGRETQYF.

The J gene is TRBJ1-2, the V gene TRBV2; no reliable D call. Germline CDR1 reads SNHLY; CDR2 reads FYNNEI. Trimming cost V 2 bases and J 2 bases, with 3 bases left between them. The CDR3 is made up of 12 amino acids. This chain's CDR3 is CASSEINYGYTF. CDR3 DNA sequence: TGTGCCAGCAGTGAAATCAACTATGGCTACACCTTC.

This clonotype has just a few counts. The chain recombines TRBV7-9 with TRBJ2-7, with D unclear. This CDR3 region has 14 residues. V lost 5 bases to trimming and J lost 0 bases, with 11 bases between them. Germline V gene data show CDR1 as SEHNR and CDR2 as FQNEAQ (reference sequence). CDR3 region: CASSAEVSSYEQYF. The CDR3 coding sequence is TGTGCCAGCAGCGCAGAGGTGAGCTCCTACGAGCAGTACTTC.

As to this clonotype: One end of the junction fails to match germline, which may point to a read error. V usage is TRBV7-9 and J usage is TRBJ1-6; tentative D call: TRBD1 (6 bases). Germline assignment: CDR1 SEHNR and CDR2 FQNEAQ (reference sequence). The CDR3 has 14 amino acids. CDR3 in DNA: TGTGCCTGCAGGCCGGACAGTTATAATTCACCCCTCCACTTT. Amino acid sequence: CACRPDSYNSPLHF.

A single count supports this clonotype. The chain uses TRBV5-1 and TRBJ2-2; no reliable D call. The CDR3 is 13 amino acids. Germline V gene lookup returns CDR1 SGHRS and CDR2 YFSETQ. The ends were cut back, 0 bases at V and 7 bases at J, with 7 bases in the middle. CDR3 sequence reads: CASSLERNGELFF. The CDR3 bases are TGCGCCAGCAGCTTGGAAAGGAACGGGGAGCTGTTTTTT.

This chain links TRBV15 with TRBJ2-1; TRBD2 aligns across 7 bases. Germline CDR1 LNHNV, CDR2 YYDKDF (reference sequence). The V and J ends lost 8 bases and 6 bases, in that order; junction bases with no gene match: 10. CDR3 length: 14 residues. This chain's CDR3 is CATELAIGVNEQFF. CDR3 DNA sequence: TGTGCCACCGAACTAGCGATCGGGGTCAATGAGCAGTTCTTC.

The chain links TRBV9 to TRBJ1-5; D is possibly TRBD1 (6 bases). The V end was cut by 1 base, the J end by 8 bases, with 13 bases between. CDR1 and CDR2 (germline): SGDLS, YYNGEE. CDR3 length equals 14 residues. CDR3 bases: TGTGCCAGCAGCGTACAGGGGACTAAGGAGCCCCAGCATTTT. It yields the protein CASSVQGTKEPQHF.

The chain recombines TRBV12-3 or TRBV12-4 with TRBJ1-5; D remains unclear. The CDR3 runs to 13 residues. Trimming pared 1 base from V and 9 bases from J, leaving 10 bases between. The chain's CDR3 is CASSLGGSGPQHF. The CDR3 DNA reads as TGTGCCAGCAGTTTAGGAGGGAGCGGGCCCCAGCATTTT.

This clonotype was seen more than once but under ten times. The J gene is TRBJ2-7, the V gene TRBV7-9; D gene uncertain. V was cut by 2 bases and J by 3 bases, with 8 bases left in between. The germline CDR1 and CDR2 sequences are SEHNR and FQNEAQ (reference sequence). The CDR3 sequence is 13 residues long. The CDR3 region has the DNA TGTGCCAGCAGCTTAAGTGCCAGCTACGAGCAGTACTTC. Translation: CASSLSASYEQYF.

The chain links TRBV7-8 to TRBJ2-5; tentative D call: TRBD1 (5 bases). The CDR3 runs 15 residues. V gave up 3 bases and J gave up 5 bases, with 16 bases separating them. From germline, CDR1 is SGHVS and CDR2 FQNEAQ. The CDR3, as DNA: TGTGCCAGCAGCTTGATGGACATTAGGAAGGAGACCCAGTACTTC. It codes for CASSLMDIRKETQYF.

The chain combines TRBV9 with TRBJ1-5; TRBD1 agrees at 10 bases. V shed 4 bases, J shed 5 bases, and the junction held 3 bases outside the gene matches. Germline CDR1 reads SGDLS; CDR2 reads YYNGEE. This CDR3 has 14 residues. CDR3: CASSRDRGDQPQHF. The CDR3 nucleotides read TGTGCCAGCAGCCGGGACAGGGGCGATCAGCCCCAGCATTTT.

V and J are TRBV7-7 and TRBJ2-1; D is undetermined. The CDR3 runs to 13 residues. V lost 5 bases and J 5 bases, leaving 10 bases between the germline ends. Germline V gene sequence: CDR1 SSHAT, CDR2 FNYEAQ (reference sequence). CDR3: CASSLEANNEQFF. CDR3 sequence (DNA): TGTGCCAGCAGCCTTGAGGCTAACAATGAGCAGTTCTTC.

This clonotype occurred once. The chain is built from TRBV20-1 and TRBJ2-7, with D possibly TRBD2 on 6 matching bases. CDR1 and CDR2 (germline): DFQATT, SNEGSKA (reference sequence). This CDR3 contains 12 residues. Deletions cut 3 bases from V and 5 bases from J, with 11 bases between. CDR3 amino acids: CSARTGDDEQYF. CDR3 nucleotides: TGCAGTGCTAGGACGGGAGACGACGAGCAGTACTTC.

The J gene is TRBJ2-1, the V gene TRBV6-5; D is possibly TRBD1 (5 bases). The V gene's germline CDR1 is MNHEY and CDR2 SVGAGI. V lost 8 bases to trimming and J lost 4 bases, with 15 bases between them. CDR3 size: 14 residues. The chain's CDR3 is CASGQVPRYNEQFF. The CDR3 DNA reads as TGTGCCAGCGGACAAGTCCCCAGATACAATGAGCAGTTCTTC.

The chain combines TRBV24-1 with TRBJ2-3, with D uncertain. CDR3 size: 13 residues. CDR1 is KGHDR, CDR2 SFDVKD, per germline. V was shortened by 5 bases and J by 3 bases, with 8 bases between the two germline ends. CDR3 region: CATSALSTDTQYF. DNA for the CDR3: TGTGCCACCAGTGCGCTGTCGACAGATACGCAGTATTTT.